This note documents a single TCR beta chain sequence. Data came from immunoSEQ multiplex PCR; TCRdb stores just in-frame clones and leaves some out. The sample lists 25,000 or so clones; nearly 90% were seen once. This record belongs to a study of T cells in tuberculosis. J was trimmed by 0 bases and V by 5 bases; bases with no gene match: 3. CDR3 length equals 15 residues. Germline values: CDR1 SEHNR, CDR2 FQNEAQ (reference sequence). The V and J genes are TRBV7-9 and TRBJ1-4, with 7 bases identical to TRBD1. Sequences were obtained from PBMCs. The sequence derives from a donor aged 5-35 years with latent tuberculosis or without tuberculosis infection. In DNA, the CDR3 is TGTGCCAGCAGCCAGGGGGATTCAACTAATGAAAAACTGTTTTTT. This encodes CASSQGDSTNEKLFF.